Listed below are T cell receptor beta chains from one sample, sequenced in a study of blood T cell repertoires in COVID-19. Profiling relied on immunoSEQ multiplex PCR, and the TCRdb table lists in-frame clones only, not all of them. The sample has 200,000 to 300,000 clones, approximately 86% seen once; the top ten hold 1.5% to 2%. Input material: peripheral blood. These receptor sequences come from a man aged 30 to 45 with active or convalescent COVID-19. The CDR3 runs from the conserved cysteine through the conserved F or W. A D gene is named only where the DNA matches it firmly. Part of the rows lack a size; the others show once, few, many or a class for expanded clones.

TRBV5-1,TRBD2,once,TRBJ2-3,TGCGCCAGCAGCTCAAGCGGGGGCACAGATACGCAGTATTTT,CASSSSGGTDTQYF
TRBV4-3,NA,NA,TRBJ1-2,TGCGCCAGCAGCCAAGATCCGGGTTATGGCTACACCTTC,CASSQDPGYGYTF
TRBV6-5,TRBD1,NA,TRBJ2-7,TGTGCCAGCAGCAGGGACAGGGTAACCTACGAGCAGTACTTC,CASSRDRVTYEQYF
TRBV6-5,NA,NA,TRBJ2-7,TGTGCCAGCGGCGGTTCCTACGAGCAGTACTTC,CASGGSYEQYF
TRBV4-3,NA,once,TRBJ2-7,TGCGCCAGCAGCCAAACCCCATGGGGGGAAGGTGACTACGAGCAGTACTTC,CASSQTPWGEGDYEQYF
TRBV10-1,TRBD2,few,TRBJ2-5,TGCGCCAGCAGCAGAGCGGGGATCCAAGAGACCCAGTACTTC,CASSRAGIQETQYF
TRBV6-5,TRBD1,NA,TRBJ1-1,TGTGCCAGCAACCCGGACAGGGGCCCGAACACTGAAGCTTTCTTT,CASNPDRGPNTEAFF
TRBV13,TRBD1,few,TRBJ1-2,TGTGCCAGCAGCTTGGAACAGGGGATTTCTGGCTACACCTTC,CASSLEQGISGYTF
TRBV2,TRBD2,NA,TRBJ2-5,TGTGCCAGCAGTGATAGCGGGGGGACTGCGGAGACCCAGTACTTC,CASSDSGGTAETQYF
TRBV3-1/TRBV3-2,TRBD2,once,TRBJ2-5,TGTGCCAGCAGCCAAGAACTAGCGGGGGGCTGGGAGACCCAGTACTTC,CASSQELAGGWETQYF
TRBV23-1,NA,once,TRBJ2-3,TGCGCCAGCAGTCAATCGCGGGCTAGCGATAGCACAGATACGCAGTATTTT,CASSQSRASDSTDTQYF
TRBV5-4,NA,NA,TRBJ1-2,TGTGCCAGCAACTTCAGGGGTGGTAACTATGGCTACACCTTC,CASNFRGGNYGYTF
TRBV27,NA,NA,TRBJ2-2,TGTGCCAGCAGTTTTGACGGGGCCGGGGAGCTGTTTTTT,CASSFDGAGELFF
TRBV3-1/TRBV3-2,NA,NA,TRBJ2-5,TGTGCCAGCAGCCAAGTATTGGCGGGCCCGACAGAGACCCAGTACTTC,CASSQVLAGPTETQYF
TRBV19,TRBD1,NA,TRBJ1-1,TGTGCCAGCAGGACAGGGGGTATCACTGAAGCTTTCTTT,CASRTGGITEAFF
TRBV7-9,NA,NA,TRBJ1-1,TGTGCCAGCAGCGAACGAACAGGGATCGGGCCCAACACTGAAGCTTTCTTT,CASSERTGIGPNTEAFF
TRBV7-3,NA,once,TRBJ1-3,TGTGCCAGCAGCTTAACTGGCGGGGGAAACACCATATATTTT,CASSLTGGGNTIYF